Here is one TCR beta chain with its context. Seattle researchers signed up patients amid active infection and tracked them longitudinally. The authors' processing: Researchers report that nucleated cell counts were estimated from reference gene primer amplification. The data were produced by immunoSEQ multiplex PCR, yet TCRdb's version contains in-frame clones alone and is incomplete. V, J and clone size reflect that table, while D and trimming were determined from the DNA. The profile shows 170,000 or so clones, roughly 89% of them singletons. This sample is drawn from a study of blood T cell repertoires in COVID-19. Study in general: Researchers got acute and convalescent COVID-19 samples from the United States, Italy and Spain. The cDNA or gDNA used as material had been derived from T cells, B-cell-depleted T cells, or PBMCs.

Germline V lookup: CDR1 MDHEN, CDR2 SYDVKM. J was trimmed by 0 bases and V by 5 bases; bases with no gene match: 10. The CDR3 totals 17 residues. This chain joins TRBV28 and TRBJ2-1; TRBD1 matches 7 bases. This TCR was sampled from a woman aged 70-85 years with COVID-19, enrolled during active disease. Input material: peripheral blood. The CDR3 nucleotides are TGTGCCAGCAGTCTCCAGAGGGGGCTTAGCTCCTACAATGAGCAGTTCTTC. It specifies CASSLQRGLSSYNEQFF.